This passage covers 25 T cell receptor beta chains from one sample sequenced in a study of blood T cell repertoires in COVID-19. The table came from immunoSEQ multiplex PCR; TCRdb's copy has only in-frame clones and leaves some out. Of about 300,000 clones detected, around 88% appear once; the ten largest clones hold about 1.7%. The material sequenced was peripheral blood. These receptors all stem from a woman between 50 and 59 years old with acute or convalescent COVID-19.

This chain links TRBV27 with TRBJ1-6, with D possibly being TRBD1 (5 bases). The CDR3 sequence is 14 residues long. CDR1 and CDR2 (germline): MNHEY, SMNVEV (reference sequence). V was cut by 3 bases and J by 10 bases, with 13 bases left in between. The CDR3 loop reads CASSFRGSVSPLHF. The CDR3 DNA follows: TGTGCCAGCAGTTTCCGGGGGTCCGTCTCACCCCTCCACTTT.

The chain recombines TRBV5-4 with TRBJ1-2; no reliable D call. The V and J ends lost 0 bases and 2 bases respectively, with 5 bases between them. This CDR3 has 13 amino acids. Germline V CDR1 and CDR2: SGHNT, YYREEE (reference sequence). CDR3: CASSLDSNYGYTF. CDR3 bases: TGTGCCAGCAGCTTGGACTCCAACTATGGCTACACCTTC.

Regarding this clone: Other DNA sequences from this sample encode an identical CDR3 as well. This chain joins TRBV29-1 and TRBJ1-1; a possible D gene is TRBD1 (6 bases). Trimming left V 7 bases short and J 0 bases short, with 9 bases between. CDR1 is SQVTM and CDR2 is ANQGSEA in the germline V gene. This CDR3 has 12 residues. The CDR3 spells CSADRLNTEAFF. The CDR3 nucleotides read TGCAGCGCAGACAGGTTGAACACTGAAGCTTTCTTT.

This CDR3 is CASSLGGTEEAFF. The CDR3 DNA reads TGTGCCAGCAGCTTAGGTGGAACAGAAGAAGCTTTCTTT. The chain is built from TRBV7-2 and TRBJ1-1; no firm D call. CDR3 length: 13 amino acids. Trimming left V 1 base short and J 8 bases short, with 11 bases between. Germline-derived CDR1 and CDR2 are SGHTA and FQGNSA.

The chain recombines TRBV7-9 with TRBJ1-1; D not resolved. Germline V CDR1 and CDR2: SEHNR, FQNEAQ (reference sequence). Trimming shortened V by 3 bases and J by 0 bases, and 8 bases separated the two germline ends. The CDR3 is 14 amino acids. The CDR3 loop reads CASSFDIMNTEAFF. CDR3 bases: TGTGCCAGCAGCTTCGACATAATGAACACTGAAGCTTTCTTT. The full variable domain, in which reference TRBV7-9 and TRBJ1-1 provide the parts outside the CDR3, is DTGVSQNPRHKITKRGQNVTFRCDPISEHNRLYWYRQTLGQGPEFLTYFQNEAQLEKSRLLSDRFSAERPKGSFSTLEIQRTEQGDSAMYLCASSFDIMNTEAFFGQGTRLTVV.

The chain joins TRBV18 to TRBJ2-6, with 9 bases that match TRBD2. Germline V gene sequence: CDR1 KGHSH, CDR2 LQKENI. The CDR3 totals 19 residues. The J segment lost 1 base and the V segment lost 2 bases, leaving 9 bases of the junction unmatched. The CDR3 bases are TGTGCCAGCTCACCAGTTAACCTAGCGGGATATTCTGGGGCCAACGTCCTGACTTTC. Translating it yields CASSPVNLAGYSGANVLTF.

This chain joins TRBV19 and TRBJ2-7, with TRBD2 matching over 11 bases. CDR3 length: 16 residues. CDR1 and CDR2 from the germline V gene are LNHDA and SQIVND (reference sequence). The V gene end was trimmed by 4 bases and the J gene end by 0 bases; junction bases not matched to a gene: 5. DNA for the CDR3: TGTGCCAGTAGTACTAGCGGGAGGCCAAGCTCCTACGAGCAGTACTTC. Residues: CASSTSGRPSSYEQYF.

V gene TRBV27 combines with J gene TRBJ1-5; 8 bases are a match to TRBD1. The V segment lost 2 bases and the J segment 0 bases; nucleotides outside the gene matches: 9. This CDR3 is built from 18 residues. Germline loops: CDR1 MNHEY, CDR2 SMNVEV (reference sequence). Here the CDR3 DNA reads TGTGCCAGCAGTTTAAGGCGGACAGGGAGGAGTAGCAATCAGCCCCAGCATTTT. Protein product: CASSLRRTGRSSNQPQHF.

J is TRBJ2-3 and V is TRBV7-8; unclear D gene. The V end lost 5 bases, the J end lost 4 bases, and 10 bases lay between the germline ends. This CDR3 has 13 residues. Germline V gene data show CDR1 as SGHVS and CDR2 as FQNEAQ. The CDR3 DNA reads TGTGCCAGCAGCCCCCTCGGTCCAGATACGCAGTATTTT. It codes for CASSPLGPDTQYF. The variable domain in full, completed from reference TRBV7-8 and TRBJ2-3, reads GAGVSQSPRYKVAKRGQDVALRCDPISGHVSLFWYQQALGQGPEFLTYFQNEAQLDKSGLPSDRFFAERPEGSVSTLKIQRTQQEDSAVYLCASSPLGPDTQYFGPGTRLTVL.

CDR3 DNA: TGTGCCAGCAGTCTAATAGCGGGGATCTACAATGAGCAGTTCTTC. Amino acid sequence: CASSLIAGIYNEQFF. The V call is TRBV27, the J call TRBJ2-1; TRBD2 aligns across 8 bases. CDR3 length equals 15 residues. Germline CDR1 is MNHEY and CDR2 is SMNVEV (reference sequence). The V and J ends lost 5 bases and 3 bases, in that order; junction bases with no gene match: 6.

The genes are TRBV2 and TRBJ2-4, with D maybe TRBD1 (5 bases). Germline V gene sequence: CDR1 SNHLY, CDR2 FYNNEI. This CDR3 region has 16 residues. The V gene lost 3 bases and the J gene lost 2 bases, with 14 bases spanning the gap. The CDR3 sequence: CASSEGWGQTKNIQYF. CDR3 DNA: TGTGCCAGCAGTGAGGGGTGGGGCCAGACCAAAAACATTCAGTACTTC.

The gene calls are TRBV28 and TRBJ1-2, with TRBD1 identical over 7 bases. This CDR3 spans 14 amino acids. Trimming took 6 bases from V and 0 from J; bases not matched to a gene: 4. Germline-derived CDR1 and CDR2 are MDHEN and SYDVKM. The CDR3 is CASSGTDPNYGYTF. The CDR3 DNA reads as TGTGCCAGCAGCGGGACAGATCCTAACTATGGCTACACCTTC.

The V call is TRBV28, the J call TRBJ1-6; 7 bases line up with TRBD1. CDR1 and CDR2 from the germline V gene are MDHEN and SYDVKM. The junction had 5 bases not matched to a gene; V was cut back by 5 bases and J by 10 bases. This CDR3 region has 13 residues. CDR3 in DNA: TGTGCCAGCAGTAGACAGGGAACCTCACCCCTCCACTTT. Translated: CASSRQGTSPLHF.

The chain's CDR3 is CASSYDRQGGYTF. CDR3 coding DNA: TGTGCCAGCAGTTACGACCGACAGGGCGGCTACACCTTC. The V gene is TRBV6-2 or TRBV6-3, the J gene TRBJ1-2; TRBD1 aligns across 7 bases. The ends lost 2 bases at V and 8 bases at J; junction bases unmatched: 5. The germline V gene encodes CDR1 MNHEY and CDR2 SVGEGT. CDR3 length: 13 amino acids.

The chain carries TRBV27 and TRBJ2-7; D ambiguous. Trimming cost V 3 bases and J 2 bases, with 8 bases left between them. Per the germline V gene, CDR1 is MNHEY and CDR2 is SMNVEV (reference sequence). This CDR3 has 13 amino acids. CDR3 DNA sequence: TGTGCCAGCAGTTTTGGGCTGCCCTACGAGCAGTACTTC. Translation: CASSFGLPYEQYF.

J is TRBJ2-2 and V is TRBV9, with a weak D call TRBD1 (6 bases). Germline V lookup: CDR1 SGDLS, CDR2 YYNGEE. The V and J ends lost 4 bases and 5 bases respectively, with 18 bases between them. CDR3 length equals 16 residues. The CDR3: CASSTPGTRFTGELFF. The CDR3 DNA reads TGTGCCAGCAGCACCCCCGGGACACGCTTTACCGGGGAGCTGTTTTTT.

This chain joins TRBV5-4 and TRBJ2-5; D not resolved. This CDR3 is built from 12 residues. V shed 0 bases and J shed 5 bases, with 5 bases lying between them. The germline CDR1 and CDR2 sequences are SGHNT and YYREEE (reference sequence). The CDR3, as DNA: TGTGCCAGCAGCTTGGTTGAGGAGACCCAGTACTTC. Protein sequence: CASSLVEETQYF.

A single count supports this clone. The chain is built from TRBV12-3 or TRBV12-4 and TRBJ1-4; D is unresolved. The CDR3 is made up of 13 amino acids. The V and J ends lost 6 bases and 4 bases respectively, with 9 bases between them. The DNA of the CDR3 is TGTGCCAGCAGGCGACTGCGTAATGAAAAACTGTTTTTT. Translated: CASRRLRNEKLFF.

This clone was found a few times. This rearrangement joins TRBV5-1 to TRBJ2-1; 7 bases are shared with TRBD1. The CDR3 is made up of 14 amino acids. Germline V lookup: CDR1 SGHRS, CDR2 YFSETQ. V gave up 0 bases and J gave up 7 bases; unmatched junction bases: 4. The CDR3 protein is CASSLGATGNEQFF. CDR3 DNA: TGCGCCAGCAGCTTGGGGGCGACAGGGAATGAGCAGTTCTTC.

CDR3 protein: CASSVFLGEHAEAFF. The CDR3 DNA reads as TGTGCCAGCAGCGTCTTCTTGGGAGAACATGCTGAAGCTTTCTTT. V gene TRBV9 combines with J gene TRBJ1-1; D is uncertain. V was cut by 2 bases and J by 6 bases, with 17 bases left in between. The CDR3 is 15 residues long. Germline loops: CDR1 SGDLS, CDR2 YYNGEE.

The rearrangement uses TRBV18 and TRBJ1-1; 12 bases agree with TRBD1. The CDR3 totals 16 residues. Germline-derived CDR1 and CDR2 are KGHSH and LQKENI. V lost 6 bases to trimming and J lost 1 base; unmatched junction nucleotides: 6. CDR3 protein: CASSRDRGPGNTEAFF. The CDR3 DNA is TGTGCCAGCTCGCGGGACAGGGGGCCGGGGAACACTGAAGCTTTCTTT. The full variable domain, its missing parts supplied by reference TRBV18 and TRBJ1-1, is NAGVMQNPRHLVRRRGQEARLRCSPMKGHSHVYWYRQLPEEGLKFMVYLQKENIIDESGMPKERFSAEFPKEGPSILRIQQVVRGDSAAYFCASSRDRGPGNTEAFFGQGTRLTVV.

The chain couples TRBV7-3 to TRBJ2-2, with 9 bases aligning to TRBD1. V was clipped by 3 bases and J by 1 base; unmatched bases: 18. Germline values: CDR1 SGHTA, CDR2 FQGTGA. The CDR3 has 21 residues. The CDR3 spells CASSFNHAGTGRSVNTGELFF. CDR3 sequence (DNA): TGTGCCAGCAGCTTTAACCACGCCGGGACAGGGCGGTCGGTGAACACCGGGGAGCTGTTTTTT.

The J gene is TRBJ1-1, the V gene TRBV5-4; no clear D. Trimming shortened V by 4 bases and J by 3 bases, and 7 bases separated the two germline ends. Germline V gene sequence: CDR1 SGHNT, CDR2 YYREEE (reference sequence). This CDR3 comprises 12 residues. The CDR3 DNA follows: TGTGCCAGCAGCCCCGGGTACACTGAAGCTTTCTTT. Residues: CASSPGYTEAFF.

This chain uses TRBV5-6 with TRBJ1-1, with D possibly matching TRBD1 (6 bases). V lost 1 base, J lost 4 bases, and 11 bases lay in between. Germline CDR1 is SGHDT and CDR2 is YYEEEE. The CDR3 consists of 14 residues. CDR3 sequence: CASSLNAGVTEAFF. In DNA form, the CDR3 reads TGTGCCAGCAGCTTGAATGCAGGGGTCACTGAAGCTTTCTTT.

The J gene is TRBJ2-2, the V gene TRBV5-1; 7 bases are a match to TRBD1. The ends lost 4 bases at V and 3 bases at J; junction bases unmatched: 15. This CDR3 contains 18 residues. From germline, CDR1 is SGHRS and CDR2 YFSETQ. The CDR3 protein is CASSLNGLGGADTGELFF. CDR3 nucleotides: TGCGCCAGCAGCCTTAACGGGCTAGGGGGCGCGGACACCGGGGAGCTGTTTTTT.